The TCR beta chain under discussion was sequenced for a study of cytomegalovirus exposure and HLA in healthy donors. CDR3 length: 15 amino acids. V shed 0 bases and J 3 bases; nucleotides not matched to a gene: 2. In germline, CDR1 is LNHNV, CDR2 YYDKDF (reference sequence). With 60 Vbeta and 13 Jbeta primers, the PCR was carried out. Repertoires were generated with immunoSEQ multiplex PCR, while TCRdb's copy carries only in-frame clones and drops some. The sample's table shows 150,000 or so clones. The chain recombines TRBV15 with TRBJ2-1; 7 bases map to TRBD2. Sequencing was done on a sample of PBMCs. This clonotype originated in a woman in her late teens or twenties in good health and CMV-seronegative. As DNA, the CDR3 is TGTGCCACCAGCAGAGATACGGGAGGCTACAATGAGCAGTTCTTC. Amino acids: CATSRDTGGYNEQFF.